The clone carrying this TCR beta chain has a handful of counts. The length of the CDR3 is 13 residues. Germline V gene data show CDR1 as SQVTM and CDR2 as ANQGSEA. Trimming took 5 bases from V and 1 from J, leaving 11 bases between them. Recovered status applied to Cohort 3 donors who had two consecutive negative PCRs. It also applied to those with clearance or with symptom resolution. The sample belongs to a study of blood T cell repertoires in COVID-19. Only in-frame clones appear in the TCRdb table, and some are missing; sequencing was by immunoSEQ multiplex PCR. The sample yields approximately 350,000 clones, about 90% seen once.

The source is a woman younger than 45 who had recovered from COVID-19. The chain recombines TRBV29-1 with TRBJ1-1, with D maybe TRBD1 (6 bases). The sample taken for sequencing was PBMCs or T cells enriched from blood (not recorded which). CDR3 nucleotides: TGCAGCGTTACACAGGGTCCGAACACTGAAGCTTTCTTT. Translated, it gives CSVTQGPNTEAFF.